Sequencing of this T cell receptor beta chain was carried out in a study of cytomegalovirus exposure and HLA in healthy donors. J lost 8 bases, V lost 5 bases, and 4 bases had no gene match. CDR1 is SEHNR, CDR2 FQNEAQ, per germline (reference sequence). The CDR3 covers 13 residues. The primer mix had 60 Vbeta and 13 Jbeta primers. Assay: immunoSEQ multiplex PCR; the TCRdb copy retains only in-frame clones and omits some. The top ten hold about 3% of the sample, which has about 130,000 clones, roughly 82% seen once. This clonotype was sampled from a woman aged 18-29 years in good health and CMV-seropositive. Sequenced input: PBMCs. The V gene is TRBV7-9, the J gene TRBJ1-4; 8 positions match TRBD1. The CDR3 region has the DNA TGTGCCAGCAGCGAGACAGGGGTAGAAAAACTGTTTTTT. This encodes CASSETGVEKLFF.